Listed here is a single T cell receptor beta chain. Its target is not known. This sample is part of a study of T cells after yellow fever vaccination. Template-switching 5'RACE yielded the TCR cDNA; a universal primer site and UMIs were added in the process. TCRdb independently ran MiXCR on the 5' RACE reads; one entry per CDR3 protein. The table includes 400,000 or so distinct CDR3 sequences, roughly a sixth detected once. With 0 bases clipped from V and 2 bases from J, the junction kept 4 bases outside the gene matches. This CDR3 contains 15 residues. The germline V gene encodes CDR1 SGHRS and CDR2 YFSETQ. Findings of the study overall: Although most clonotypes did not, a small share appeared in both CD4 and CD8 compartments. Although the secondary response was weaker, it peaked faster, at day 5 versus 15.

The TCR originated in a man aged 18 to 35 who received the YFV17D yellow fever vaccine. V is TRBV5-1 and J is TRBJ1-1; TRBD1 agrees at 7 bases. The sample consisted of PBMCs, taken before the yellow fever booster vaccination. CDR3 DNA sequence: TGCGCCAGCAGCTTGGCGACAGGGTTCAACACTGAAGCTTTCTTT. This codes for CASSLATGFNTEAFF. Combining the CDR3 with reference TRBV5-1 and TRBJ1-1 gives the whole variable domain KAGVTQTPRYLIKTRGQQVTLSCSPISGHRSVSWYQQTPGQGLQFLFEYFSETQRNKGNFPGRFSGRQFSNSRSEMNVSTLELGDSALYLCASSLATGFNTEAFFGQGTRLTVV.